These T cell receptor beta chains were read from a single sample in a study of breast tumors, draining lymph nodes, adjacent tissues. One entry per CDR3 protein results from TCRdb running MiXCR on the multiplex PCR reads. The sample has 20,000 to 25,000 distinct CDR3 sequences, 45% to 65% seen once. Sequenced material: breast tumor tissue. Receptors were obtained from a female donor with breast cancer. Some clones in this sample may be carry-over from other donors' samples. Each CDR3 is given with its conserved first and last residue. Fields, in order: CDR3 protein, V gene, clone size, J gene. Expanded clones get a size class; other rows say once, few or many, or leave the size out.

CDR3: CASSFPDRGLNGYTF
V: TRBV7-2
size: -
J: TRBJ1-2

CDR3: CASSIVTSFNQETQYF
V: TRBV19
size: many
J: TRBJ2-5

CDR3: CASSDPDSYNEQFF
V: TRBV7-6
size: many
J: TRBJ2-1

CDR3: CASGPPRGSGANVLTF
V: TRBV12-5
size: many
J: TRBJ2-6

CDR3: CASRFGGPITGELFF
V: TRBV12-3/TRBV12-4
size: many
J: TRBJ2-2

CDR3: CATSGRGFGELFF
V: TRBV15
size: -
J: TRBJ2-2

CDR3: CASSFTGYQETQYF
V: TRBV5-1
size: many
J: TRBJ2-5

CDR3: CASSLGHVSPLHF
V: TRBV7-2
size: -
J: TRBJ1-6

CDR3: CASSPHPTSGQSYEQYF
V: TRBV5-5
size: medium-sized
J: TRBJ2-7

CDR3: CATSEYRGEKLFF
V: TRBV24-1
size: -
J: TRBJ1-4

CDR3: CASLRGGQGLSPLHF
V: TRBV6-1
size: many
J: TRBJ1-6